A single sample gave rise to the 14 T cell receptor beta chains below, sequenced in a study of cytotoxic CD8 clonotypes in ibrutinib-treated CLL. TCRdb keeps only in-frame clones here, not all; method: immunoSEQ multiplex PCR. The sample has around 76,000 clones; around four fifths are singletons. Here the sequenced sample was PBMCs, taken after 24 months of ibrutinib treatment. The receptor set was obtained from a human donor with chronic lymphocytic leukemia.

The chain employs TRBV11-2 and TRBJ2-1; no definite D call. With 0 bases removed from V and 6 bases from J, the gap between germline ends came to 9 bases. Looked up from germline, CDR1 is SGHAT and CDR2 is FQNNGV. The CDR3 is 14 residues long. The CDR3 region is CASSLDSSLNEQFF. In DNA form, the CDR3 reads TGTGCCAGCAGCTTAGATAGTAGTCTCAATGAGCAGTTCTTC.

The CDR3 sequence is CASSPLGGSLVGIQYF. CDR3 bases: TGTGCCAGCAGCCCTCTCGGGGGATCCCTCGTCGGCATTCAGTACTTC. The chain combines TRBV7-6 with TRBJ2-4; D is possibly TRBD2 (6 bases). The CDR3 contains 16 residues. Trimming removed 5 bases from V and 9 bases from J, with 23 bases in between. The germline gives CDR1 SGHVS, CDR2 FNYEAQ.

Written as DNA, the CDR3 is TGTGCCAGCAGGACCGGGACTAGCGTGTCTTGGACCCAGTACTTC. It specifies CASRTGTSVSWTQYF. The chain employs TRBV6-6 and TRBJ2-5; TRBD2 matches at 10 bases. The CDR3 covers 15 residues. Germline V gene lookup returns CDR1 MNHNY and CDR2 SVGAGI (reference sequence). Unmatched junction bases numbered 11, after V lost 6 bases and J lost 7 bases.

Of note for this clone: The sample contains more than one DNA sequence encoding this CDR3. In DNA form, the CDR3 reads TGTGCCAGCAGCCCGCAAGAGACCCAGTACTTC. Translation gives CASSPQETQYF. The chain carries TRBV7-9 and TRBJ2-5; D uncertain. Germline V gene lookup returns CDR1 SEHNR and CDR2 FQNEAQ (reference sequence). Trimming took 5 bases from V and 2 from J, leaving 3 bases between them. The CDR3 is made up of 11 amino acids.

The rearrangement links TRBV7-2 to TRBJ1-4; 7 bases match TRBD1. The germline CDR1 and CDR2 sequences are SGHTA and FQGNSA. This CDR3 has 15 residues. V trimming: 5 bases; J trimming: 8 bases; junction bases outside the gene matches: 11. The CDR3 loop reads CASSHDRVGGEKLFF. The CDR3 DNA reads TGTGCCAGCAGCCACGACAGGGTAGGAGGCGAAAAACTGTTTTTT.

The chain is built from TRBV7-9 and TRBJ1-1, with D perhaps matching TRBD1 (6 bases). This CDR3 is 15 amino acids long. V shed 5 bases and J shed 3 bases, with 16 bases lying between them. CDR1 is SEHNR, CDR2 FQNEAQ, per germline (reference sequence). CDR3 region: CASSQWSGVDTEAFF. Written as DNA, the CDR3 is TGTGCCAGCAGCCAGTGGTCAGGGGTGGACACTGAAGCTTTCTTT.

The chain joins TRBV28 to TRBJ2-3; 12 positions match TRBD2. J was trimmed by 0 bases and V by 4 bases; bases with no gene match: 11. The CDR3 has 19 amino acids. The germline gives CDR1 MDHEN, CDR2 SYDVKM. CDR3 in amino acids: CASSSLLAGGHISTDTQYF. The CDR3 DNA reads TGTGCCAGCAGTTCCTTACTAGCGGGAGGACACATTAGCACAGATACGCAGTATTTT.

V and J are TRBV6-1 and TRBJ1-1; tentatively, D is TRBD1 (5 bases). V was trimmed by 2 bases and J by 1 base, leaving 14 bases between them. CDR1 is MNHNS and CDR2 is SASEGT in the germline V gene. The CDR3 consists of 16 residues. The CDR3 DNA sequence: TGTGCCAGCAGTGAAACCATGGGACGGGCGAACACTGAAGCTTTCTTT. It encodes CASSETMGRANTEAFF.

The rearrangement links TRBV7-3 to TRBJ2-7; 7 bases are shared with TRBD1. Losses at the gene ends were 2 bases for V and 6 bases for J; bases not matched to a gene: 7. The CDR3 has 14 amino acids. Germline CDR1 reads SGHTA; CDR2 reads FQGTGA. The CDR3 sequence: CASSLLGGAFEQYF. The CDR3 nucleotides are TGTGCCAGCAGCTTATTAGGGGGCGCGTTCGAGCAGTACTTC.

This clone was counted only a few times. This sequence joins TRBV19 and TRBJ2-3; TRBD1 matches at 11 bases. The CDR3 is made up of 16 amino acids. Germline V lookup: CDR1 LNHDA, CDR2 SQIVND (reference sequence). Germline trimming cut 6 bases from V and 8 bases from J; bases unmatched to any gene: 13. The DNA for the CDR3 is TGTGCCAGTAGCCCGGACAGGGGGCAAGATTGGGGTACGCAGTATTTT. This codes for CASSPDRGQDWGTQYF. The whole variable domain, filled in from reference TRBV19 and TRBJ2-3, reads DGGITQSPKYLFRKEGQNVTLSCEQNLNHDAMYWYRQDPGQGLRLIYYSQIVNDFQKGDIAEGYSVSREKKESFPLTVTSAQKNPTAFYLCASSPDRGQDWGTQYFGPGTRLTVL.

The chain is built from TRBV6-5 and TRBJ1-5; D might be TRBD1 (6 bases). The ends were cut back, 6 bases at V and 2 bases at J, with 8 bases in the middle. Germline-derived CDR1 and CDR2 are MNHEY and SVGAGI. There are 13 residues in the CDR3. The CDR3 nucleotides are TGTGCCAGCAGCAGACAGGGCAATCAGCCCCAGCATTTT. This encodes CASSRQGNQPQHF.

V gene TRBV28 combines with J gene TRBJ2-1, with 8 positions matching TRBD2. The ends lost 3 bases at V and 3 bases at J; junction bases unmatched: 10. CDR3 size: 17 residues. Germline V gives CDR1 MDHEN, CDR2 SYDVKM. The CDR3: CASSLASGLAGYNEQFF. DNA of the CDR3: TGTGCCAGCAGTTTGGCGAGCGGGCTAGCGGGCTACAATGAGCAGTTCTTC.

As to this clone: The sample has other DNA sequences that encode this CDR3 too. V gene TRBV11-2 combines with J gene TRBJ2-7; D is possibly TRBD1 (7 bases). This CDR3 is 13 amino acids long. Germline V gene lookup returns CDR1 SGHAT and CDR2 FQNNGV. V shed 1 base and J shed 5 bases, with 9 bases lying between them. CDR3 in amino acids: CASSLGRGDEQYF. The CDR3 bases are TGTGCCAGCAGCTTAGGCAGGGGGGACGAGCAGTACTTC.

The chain uses TRBV11-2 and TRBJ2-1, with D possibly called TRBD1 or TRBD2 (6 bases each). CDR3 length: 15 amino acids. Germline CDR1 is SGHAT and CDR2 is FQNNGV. V was trimmed by 1 base and J by 6 bases, leaving 13 bases between them. As DNA, the CDR3 is TGTGCCAGCAGCTTAGGACTAGGGGGGCTCAATGAGCAGTTCTTC. Translated, it gives CASSLGLGGLNEQFF.